These T cell receptor beta chains were read from a single sample in a study of shared clonotypes between healthy human individuals. Libraries were prepared by immunoSEQ multiplex PCR; TCRdb keeps only in-frame clonotypes and omits some of them. This table holds over a million clones, 78% found once. The specimen sequenced was memory CD4+ T cells from PBMCs. The receptors shown here come from a man between 18 and 35 years old in good health. Some clones in this sample may be carry-over from other donors' samples. The CDR3 runs from the conserved cysteine through the conserved F or W. A D gene is named only where the DNA matches it firmly. Clone size is given for some rows only: seen once, a few or many times, or a class if the clone is expanded.

clone_size,j_call,d_call,v_call,cdr3_aa,cdr3_nt
NA,TRBJ2-7,TRBD2,TRBV28,CASDGSGSIREQYF,TGTGCCAGCGACGGGAGCGGGAGTATCCGCGAGCAGTACTTC
NA,TRBJ1-3,NA,TRBV9,CASSVEEGRNTIYF,TGTGCCAGCAGCGTAGAGGAGGGGAGGAACACCATATATTTT
NA,TRBJ2-5,TRBD1,TRBV25-1,CASSRQGALQETQYF,TGTGCCAGCAGCCGACAGGGGGCCCTCCAAGAGACCCAGTACTTC
once,TRBJ1-5,NA,TRBV7-2,CASSWTRDRDQPQHF,TGTGCCAGCAGCTGGACCCGGGACCGGGATCAGCCCCAGCATTTT
NA,TRBJ2-1,NA,TRBV4-1,CASSQSGPSDEQFF,TGCGCCAGCAGCCAGAGTGGGCCCTCCGATGAGCAGTTCTTC
NA,TRBJ2-7,NA,TRBV5-5,CASSLVGSSDGGYEQYF,TGTGCCAGCAGCTTGGTGGGTAGCTCTGATGGGGGCTACGAGCAGTACTTC
NA,TRBJ2-1,TRBD2,TRBV4-1,CASSQGLAGAAYNEQFF,TGCGCCAGCAGCCAAGGACTAGCGGGAGCCGCCTACAATGAGCAGTTCTTC
NA,TRBJ1-3,NA,TRBV2,CASSAGGTGNTIYF,TGTGCCAGCAGTGCTGGGGGAACTGGAAACACCATATATTTT
NA,TRBJ2-6,TRBD1,TRBV18,CASSPFRPGGLSTGANVLTF,TGTGCCAGCTCACCATTTAGGCCAGGGGGCTTATCTACTGGGGCCAACGTCCTGACTTTC
few,TRBJ1-1,NA,TRBV9,CASSVLGSNTEAFF,TGTGCCAGCAGCGTACTCGGGTCAAACACTGAAGCTTTCTTT
NA,TRBJ2-7,NA,TRBV7-9,CASSLDGRRRRYF,TGTGCCAGCAGCTTAGATGGCAGACGAAGGAGGTACTTC
few,TRBJ1-3,TRBD1,TRBV5-4,CASSLRGPGNTIYF,TGTGCCAGCAGCTTAAGGGGGCCTGGAAACACCATATATTTT
NA,TRBJ2-3,NA,TRBV29-1,CSVELTPHIDTQYF,TGCAGCGTTGAACTGACACCGCACATCGATACGCAGTATTTT
NA,TRBJ2-1,TRBD2,TRBV29-1,CSAGAGGPYNEQFF,TGCAGCGCAGGGGCGGGAGGACCCTACAATGAGCAGTTCTTC
NA,TRBJ2-2,TRBD1,TRBV11-3,CASSGTANTGELFF,TGTGCCAGCAGCGGGACAGCCAACACCGGGGAGCTGTTTTTT
NA,TRBJ1-2,NA,TRBV9,CASSTLQGGYGYTF,TGTGCCAGCAGCACCCTACAGGGAGGGTATGGCTACACCTTC
NA,TRBJ2-2,NA,TRBV5-1,CASSPAGANTGELFF,TGCGCCAGCAGCCCGGCGGGCGCGAACACCGGGGAGCTGTTTTTT
NA,TRBJ2-1,NA,TRBV9,CASSVDPYNEQFF,TGTGCCAGCAGCGTAGATCCGTACAATGAGCAGTTCTTC
NA,TRBJ1-5,NA,TRBV28,CASSTFNQPQHF,TGTGCCAGCAGTACTTTCAATCAGCCCCAGCATTTT
NA,TRBJ2-5,TRBD1,TRBV18,CASSPYDRGWQETQYF,TGTGCCAGCTCACCTTACGACAGGGGATGGCAAGAGACCCAGTACTTC
once,TRBJ2-3,TRBD2,TRBV10-3,CAISEPGGGGRMGDTQYF,TGTGCCATCAGTGAGCCCGGGGGGGGAGGAAGGATGGGAGATACGCAGTATTTT
NA,TRBJ2-5,NA,TRBV7-2,CASSFIRRFQETQYF,TGTGCCAGCAGCTTTATTCGGCGGTTCCAAGAGACCCAGTACTTC
NA,TRBJ2-2,NA,TRBV18,CASSSDGSGELFF,TGTGCCAGCTCATCGGACGGCTCCGGGGAGCTGTTTTTT
NA,TRBJ2-2,NA,TRBV9,CASSVVATLNTGELFF,TGTGCCAGCAGCGTAGTGGCTACATTGAACACCGGGGAGCTGTTTTTT
NA,TRBJ2-1,NA,TRBV7-2,CASSYRQAPFF,TGTGCCAGCAGTTATAGACAGGCCCCGTTCTTC
many,TRBJ1-2,NA,TRBV28,CASRVSGGYTF,TGTGCCAGCAGGGTTTCTGGTGGCTACACCTTC
NA,TRBJ2-7,TRBD2,TRBV4-3,CASSRDWAGVYEQYF,TGCGCCAGCAGCCGGGACTGGGCGGGAGTATACGAGCAGTACTTC
NA,TRBJ2-3,TRBD1,TRBV7-9,CASSTGQGAYDTQYF,TGTGCCAGCAGCACGGGACAGGGCGCCTACGATACGCAGTATTTT
NA,TRBJ1-1,NA,TRBV5-1,CASSWDPGNTEAFF,TGCGCCAGCAGCTGGGATCCGGGGAACACTGAAGCTTTCTTT
many,TRBJ2-6,NA,TRBV5-1,CASSPTDSGANVLTF,TGCGCCAGCAGCCCCACCGACTCTGGGGCCAACGTCCTGACTTTC
NA,TRBJ2-1,TRBD2,TRBV6-5,CASRSSGSSYNEQFF,TGTGCCAGCAGGTCAAGCGGGAGCTCCTACAATGAGCAGTTCTTC
NA,TRBJ2-7,NA,TRBV7-9,CASSLEAGSSYEQYF,TGTGCCAGCAGCTTAGAGGCAGGGAGCTCCTACGAGCAGTACTTC
NA,TRBJ1-5,NA,TRBV11-2,CASSFDLGQPQHF,TGTGCCAGCAGCTTTGACTTGGGTCAGCCCCAGCATTTT
NA,TRBJ2-5,TRBD2,TRBV9,CASSVGGSTRETQYF,TGTGCCAGCAGCGTAGGCGGGAGTACGCGAGAGACCCAGTACTTC
NA,TRBJ1-2,NA,TRBV7-9,CASTLDGAVFYGYTF,TGTGCCAGCACCCTGGACGGAGCCGTCTTCTATGGCTACACCTTC
many,TRBJ2-3,NA,TRBV18,CASSFGGVNTDTQYF,TGTGCCAGCTCCTTCGGGGGAGTTAACACAGATACGCAGTATTTT
NA,TRBJ2-3,NA,TRBV7-2,CASSLGDSWTQYF,TGTGCCAGCAGCTTAGGAGATTCGTGGACGCAGTATTTT
NA,TRBJ2-7,NA,TRBV29-1,CSVEASSYEQYF,TGCAGCGTTGAGGCCAGCTCCTACGAGCAGTACTTC
NA,TRBJ2-7,TRBD2,TRBV7-2,CASSLSYRAGSYEQYF,TGTGCCAGCAGCTTAAGTTACCGAGCGGGGTCCTACGAGCAGTACTTC
once,TRBJ2-3,NA,TRBV6-5,CASKGPADTQYF,TGTGCCAGCAAGGGTCCGGCAGATACGCAGTATTTT